Described below is a single TCR beta chain sequence and its context. Using immunoSEQ multiplex PCR, the repertoire was profiled, and TCRdb retains in-frame clones only, with some absent. The sample shows 60,000 to 80,000 clones, approximately 81% of them seen only once. The data are from a study of blood T cell repertoires in COVID-19. Germline values: CDR1 MDHEN, CDR2 SYDVKM. The CDR3 consists of 14 residues. V lost 8 bases, J lost 3 bases, and 16 bases lay in between. This clonotype was obtained from a man in his fifties with active COVID-19. The chain combines TRBV28 with TRBJ1-2, with D maybe TRBD1 (6 bases). Sample: peripheral blood. The CDR3 bases are TGTGCCAGCCGAATACGGGGGGCGGACTATGGCTACACCTTC. This translates into CASRIRGADYGYTF.